A single sample is the source of the 25 T cell receptor beta chains below, sequenced in a study of long-term antiretroviral therapy in people with HIV (dated 2022 in TCRdb). The immunoSEQ hsTCRB v3.0 assay was used at survey level resolution to sequence the TRB variable region. The immuneACCESS repertoire file appears here via TCRdb, limited to in-frame rearrangements. These files lack a portion of the clones; in checked studies, under half of the deficit traces to unresolved V genes, and the cause of the others is not known. This sample gives 29,000 or so clones in total; over 90% of them show up just once. Of the sample, roughly 6.7% falls within the top ten clones. Here the sequenced sample was unsorted PBMCs, taken roughly 6.5 years after starting antiretroviral therapy. Receptors were obtained from a woman in her thirties or forties with HIV.

The table lists this clone with a few counts. The chain couples TRBV5-1 to TRBJ1-1; D is perhaps TRBD1 (5 bases). The CDR3 covers 13 residues. V lost 4 bases and J 4 bases, leaving 11 bases between the germline ends. Germline V lookup: CDR1 SGHRS, CDR2 YFSETQ. CDR3: CASSITGATEAFF. Here the CDR3 DNA reads TGCGCCAGCAGCATCACCGGGGCCACTGAAGCTTTCTTT.

V is TRBV29-1 and J is TRBJ2-7, with D perhaps TRBD1 or TRBD2 (5 bases each). Trimming cost V 4 bases and J 3 bases, with 10 bases left between them. The CDR3 totals 12 residues. Per germline, CDR1 SQVTM and CDR2 ANQGSEA. The DNA for the CDR3 is TGCAGCGTTGCTTGGGGGTACTACGAGCAGTACTTC. Protein: CSVAWGYYEQYF.

The chain is built from TRBV5-1 and TRBJ1-2; 7 positions match TRBD1. Per the germline V gene, CDR1 is SGHRS and CDR2 is YFSETQ. The trim removed 4 bases at V and 13 bases at J, leaving 7 bases unmatched. The CDR3 loop spans 11 amino acids. Here the CDR3 reads CASSQTGIRTF. The CDR3 region has the DNA TGCGCCAGCAGCCAGACAGGGATACGCACCTTC.

The V gene is TRBV7-2, the J gene TRBJ2-5; 8 bases are shared with TRBD1. In germline, CDR1 is SGHTA, CDR2 FQGNSA. The CDR3 runs 13 residues. V dropped 1 base and J dropped 5; count of bases not matched to a gene: 0. The CDR3 DNA is TGTGCCAGCAGCTTAGGACAGGGGGAGACCCAGTACTTC. Its protein product is CASSLGQGETQYF.

With regard to this clone: At one of its ends the junction is not consistent with the germline gene, which may arise from a read error. J is TRBJ2-2 and V is TRBV7-9; D is possibly TRBD1 (6 bases). CDR1 is SEHNR, CDR2 FQNEAQ, per germline (reference sequence). The length of the CDR3 is 16 residues. CDR3 in amino acids: CASSRGRGQDTGELFF. CDR3 bases: TGCGCCAGCAGCCGCGGACGGGGACAAGACACCGGGGAGCTGTTTTTT.

This chain connects TRBV27 to TRBJ2-2, with D tentatively TRBD2 (5 bases). Trimming took off 0 bases at V and 5 bases at J, with 16 bases between the two ends. Per germline, CDR1 MNHEY and CDR2 SMNVEV (reference sequence). The CDR3 sequence is 17 residues long. The chain's CDR3 is CASSLSFRQAGTGELFF. CDR3 nucleotides: TGTGCCAGCAGTTTATCGTTCCGGCAGGCGGGTACCGGGGAGCTGTTTTTT.

This chain uses TRBV12-5 with TRBJ2-5; D remains ambiguous. The J call may be mistaken, given a closer DNA end match to TRBJ2-7. Germline V gene data show CDR1 as LGHNT and CDR2 as FRNRAP. The CDR3 covers 14 residues. CDR3 nucleotides: TGTGCTAGTGGTTTGGGTCTTATGATGATCGAGCAGTACTTC. Translating gives CASGLGLMMIEQYF.

The chain joins TRBV7-3 to TRBJ2-1; 7 nucleotides line up with TRBD2. Per germline, CDR1 SGHTA and CDR2 FQGTGA. The trim removed 1 base at V and 5 bases at J, leaving 5 bases unmatched. The CDR3 consists of 15 residues. The CDR3 DNA reads TGTGCCAGCAGCTTAAGCCCCGGGACTAACAATGAGCAGTTCTTC. Amino acid sequence: CASSLSPGTNNEQFF. Filled out from reference TRBV7-3 and TRBJ2-1, the complete variable domain reads GAGVSQTPSNKVTEKGKYVELRCDPISGHTALYWYRQSLGQGPEFLIYFQGTGAADDSGLPNDRFFAVRPEGSVSTLKIQRTERGDSAVYLCASSLSPGTNNEQFFGPGTRLTVL.

Comment on this clone: Germline and junction disagree at one end, which may indicate a read error. The chain couples TRBV7-7 to TRBJ1-6, with D uncertain. Germline assignment: CDR1 SSHAT and CDR2 FNYEAQ (reference sequence). The CDR3 loop spans 16 amino acids. The CDR3 nucleotides are TGTGCTAGCAGCTTAGGTGGGCGAGGCGTGGATTCACCCCTCCACTTT. Its translation is CASSLGGRGVDSPLHF.

The chain is built from TRBV13 and TRBJ2-3, with TRBD1 identical over 12 bases. The CDR3 runs 15 residues. Germline lookup yields CDR1 PRHDT and CDR2 FYEKMQ (reference sequence). J gave up 6 bases and V 3 bases, and 4 bases lay outside the gene matches. CDR3 nucleotide sequence: TGTGCCAGCAGCTTCCCCGGGACAGGGGGCGATACGCAGTATTTT. It codes for CASSFPGTGGDTQYF.

The rearrangement links TRBV5-1 to TRBJ2-3; 12 nucleotides align to TRBD2. CDR1 SGHRS and CDR2 YFSETQ come from the germline V gene. The V segment lost 4 bases and the J segment 6 bases; nucleotides outside the gene matches: 12. The CDR3 spans 17 residues. This CDR3 reads CASSPGVLAGGPDTQYF. In DNA form, the CDR3 reads TGCGCCAGCAGCCCTGGGGTCCTAGCGGGGGGGCCGGATACGCAGTATTTT.

The rearrangement joins TRBV19 to TRBJ1-1; D remains ambiguous. The V gene's germline CDR1 is LNHDA and CDR2 SQIVND (reference sequence). V lost 0 bases, J lost 1 base, and 15 bases lay in between. The CDR3 runs to 17 residues. This chain's CDR3 is CASSIDLWGAGNTEAFF. CDR3 nucleotide sequence: TGTGCCAGTAGTATAGATCTGTGGGGTGCGGGGAACACTGAAGCTTTCTTT.

The gene calls are TRBV7-9 and TRBJ1-5; no clear D. The CDR3 is made up of 14 amino acids. V was clipped by 1 base and J by 1 base, with 5 bases between them. Germline V gives CDR1 SEHNR, CDR2 FQNEAQ (reference sequence). CDR3 residues: CASSLEKSNQPQHF. DNA for the CDR3: TGTGCCAGCAGCTTAGAGAAGAGCAATCAGCCCCAGCATTTT.

CDR3 DNA: TGTGCCAGTAGTATAGTTTCAGATACGCAGTATTTT. Amino acids: CASSIVSDTQYF. The chain uses TRBV19 and TRBJ2-3, with D hard to call. Germline-derived CDR1 and CDR2 are LNHDA and SQIVND (reference sequence). The CDR3 sequence is 12 residues long. V was cut by 1 base and J by 4 bases, with 3 bases left in between.

The gene calls are TRBV7-2 and TRBJ1-4, with a tentative D call TRBD1 (6 bases). This CDR3 contains 15 residues. CDR1 is SGHTA, CDR2 FQGNSA, per germline. V was shortened by 4 bases and J by 2 bases, with 11 bases between the two germline ends. The CDR3 sequence is CASSSRGATNEKLFF. Here the CDR3 DNA reads TGTGCCAGCAGCTCAAGGGGGGCGACTAATGAAAAACTGTTTTTT.

This sequence joins TRBV5-1 and TRBJ2-7; 7 positions match TRBD2. The V and J ends lost 8 bases and 0 bases, in that order; junction bases with no gene match: 11. The CDR3 length is 15 residues. Germline CDR1 is SGHRS and CDR2 is YFSETQ. The CDR3 reads CASQLQTGGSYEQYF. The CDR3, as DNA: TGCGCCAGTCAGCTTCAGACGGGGGGCTCCTACGAGCAGTACTTC.

This sequence joins TRBV7-6 and TRBJ2-3; perhaps D is TRBD1 or TRBD2 (5 bases each). V lost 7 bases to trimming and J lost 1 base, with 21 bases between them. The CDR3 length is 17 residues. The germline V gene has CDR1 SGHVS and CDR2 FNYEAQ. CDR3 bases: TGTGCCAGCACCAAGACAGCAATACCGAGGGGCACAGATACGCAGTATTTT. Encoded protein: CASTKTAIPRGTDTQYF.

In its sample, this clone was seen once. The V gene is TRBV5-1, the J gene TRBJ1-2, with D tentatively TRBD1 (6 bases). CDR3 size: 16 residues. V was trimmed by 1 base and J by 4 bases, leaving 17 bases between them. Germline V gives CDR1 SGHRS, CDR2 YFSETQ. The CDR3 protein is CASSLSYLRGGYGYTF. CDR3 sequence (DNA): TGCGCCAGCAGCTTGAGTTACCTCAGGGGCGGCTATGGCTACACCTTC.

As DNA, the CDR3 is TGTGCCAGTAGTCCAGGGACAGGGGAAACTCAGCCCCAGCATTTT. It is translated as CASSPGTGETQPQHF. The chain carries TRBV19 and TRBJ1-5; TRBD1 aligns across 10 bases. The CDR3 has 15 amino acids. Germline CDR1 and CDR2: LNHDA and SQIVND (reference sequence). Trimming cost V 5 bases and J 6 bases; bases outside gene matches: 7.

The chain carries TRBV2 and TRBJ2-1, with TRBD2 identical over 13 bases. Germline V gene lookup returns CDR1 SNHLY and CDR2 FYNNEI. The CDR3 consists of 15 residues. V lost 5 bases and J lost 14; bases outside the gene matches: 12. DNA for the CDR3: TGTGCCAGCAGTCCTAGACTAGCGGGGGGCCCGTCGAAGTTCTTC. It specifies CASSPRLAGGPSKFF.

The chain has TRBV10-3 and TRBJ2-1; a weak D match, TRBD2 (6 bases). V was pared by 5 bases and J by 7 bases, with 18 bases between. The CDR3 is made up of 15 amino acids. Germline V CDR1 and CDR2: ENHRY, SYGVKD. This CDR3 reads CAISSGELAGNEQFF. Written as DNA, the CDR3 is TGTGCCATCAGTTCCGGGGAACTAGCAGGGAATGAGCAGTTCTTC.

This clone was counted between two and nine times. This rearrangement joins TRBV2 to TRBJ2-5; D is perhaps TRBD2 (5 bases). The CDR3 covers 16 residues. Germline CDR1 and CDR2: SNHLY and FYNNEI. With 3 bases removed from V and 2 bases from J, the gap between germline ends came to 16 bases. The CDR3 loop is CASSELAPTLQETQYF. CDR3 DNA: TGTGCCAGCAGTGAGCTAGCACCGACCTTACAAGAGACCCAGTACTTC. Looking up the rest from reference TRBV2 and TRBJ2-5 gives the full variable domain: EPEVTQTPSHQVTQMGQEVILRCVPISNHLYFYWYRQILGQKVEFLVSFYNNEISEKSEIFDDQFSVERPDGSNFTLKIRSTKLEDSAMYFCASSELAPTLQETQYFGPGTRLLVL.

In this sample, this clone turned up once. V gene TRBV7-8 combines with J gene TRBJ1-5, with a possible D match to TRBD1 (5 bases). The CDR3 is 14 residues long. Trimming took off 4 bases at V and 4 bases at J, with 11 bases between the two ends. CDR1 and CDR2 (germline): SGHVS, FQNEAQ. The CDR3, as DNA: TGTGCCAGCAGCTATAGGGACGGGAATCAGCCCCAGCATTTT. This translates into CASSYRDGNQPQHF.

The V and J genes are TRBV13 and TRBJ2-7; 7 bases fit TRBD1. CDR1 PRHDT and CDR2 FYEKMQ come from the germline V gene (reference sequence). The CDR3 extends over 14 amino acids. The trim removed 2 bases at V and 3 bases at J, leaving 4 bases unmatched. The chain's CDR3 is CASSLRQGDYEQYF. The CDR3 DNA follows: TGTGCCAGCAGCTTAAGGCAGGGGGACTACGAGCAGTACTTC.

This chain joins TRBV5-1 and TRBJ1-1; 7 bases are shared with TRBD1. After removal of 1 base from V and 2 bases from J, the junction contained 5 bases not matched to a gene. The germline V gene has CDR1 SGHRS and CDR2 YFSETQ. The CDR3 contains 15 residues. CDR3 coding DNA: TGCGCCAGCAGCTTGTTTGGGGACAGAAACACTGAAGCTTTCTTT. This codes for CASSLFGDRNTEAFF.